This entry describes one T cell receptor beta chain. Its specificity is not known. This sample is part of a study of PD-1 blockade in classical Hodgkin lymphoma. All patients relapsed after autologous stem cell transplantation, and brentuximab vedotin exposure varied. Thawed PBMCs yielded CD4+ T cells through magnetic negative selection. Best responses included complete response and partial response; otherwise, the best response was progressive disease. The protocol was immunoSEQ multiplex PCR, while the TCRdb copy is restricted to in-frame clones and leaves out a portion. The sample yields about 13,000 clones, approximately 87% seen once. Whole-study findings and limits: As was reported, newly diagnosed patients showed lower baseline TCR diversity than healthy donors did. Patients with a complete response exhibited baseline diversity comparable to newly diagnosed patients.

The source is a human donor with classical Hodgkin lymphoma. The material sequenced was CD4+ T cells from blood, taken at baseline.

The CDR3 reads CASSLGTTYQETQYF. The CDR3 DNA reads TGTGCCAGCTCACTAGGAACCACGTACCAAGAGACCCAGTACTTC. The rearrangement links TRBV18 to TRBJ2-5, with D unclear. This CDR3 is 15 amino acids long. The V gene lost 4 bases and the J gene lost 0 bases, with 12 bases spanning the gap. Per the germline V gene, CDR1 is KGHSH and CDR2 is LQKENI.